These 19 T cell receptor beta chains were sequenced from one sample in a study of blood T cell repertoires in COVID-19. Data came from immunoSEQ multiplex PCR; TCRdb stores just in-frame clones and leaves some out. The table has about 440,000 clones, more than 85% seen once. What was sequenced was peripheral blood. Every receptor here comes from a woman under 40 with acute or convalescent COVID-19.

This chain uses TRBV9 with TRBJ2-3; D tentatively fits TRBD1 or TRBD2 (5 bases each). With 4 bases removed from V and 9 bases from J, the gap between germline ends came to 15 bases. Looked up from germline, CDR1 is SGDLS and CDR2 is YYNGEE. The CDR3 has 13 residues. For the CDR3, the DNA is TGTGCCAGCAGCCTAGACAGTCCGGGAACGCAGTATTTT. It codes for CASSLDSPGTQYF.

This CDR3 reads CASSRGTSNQPQHF. The CDR3 DNA follows: TGTGCCAGCAGTAGGGGGACCAGCAATCAGCCCCAGCATTTT. The genes are TRBV2 and TRBJ1-5; D is perhaps TRBD1 (6 bases). This CDR3 region has 14 residues. CDR1 is SNHLY and CDR2 is FYNNEI in the germline V gene. Deletions cut 5 bases from V and 1 base from J, with 9 bases between.

This chain connects TRBV2 to TRBJ1-3; D is unresolved. The CDR3 extends over 13 amino acids. CDR1 is SNHLY, CDR2 FYNNEI, per germline. V shed 8 bases and J shed 1 base, with 9 bases lying between them. The CDR3 region has the DNA TGTGCCAGCGCGCAAAAATCTGGAAACACCATATATTTT. Residues: CASAQKSGNTIYF.

The CDR3 region is CASSSGSYGYTF. In nucleotides, the CDR3 is TGTGCCAGCAGTTCAGGAAGCTATGGCTACACCTTC. The rearrangement uses TRBV6-6 and TRBJ1-2, with D unclear. CDR3 length: 12 residues. V shed 4 bases and J shed 4 bases, with 7 bases lying between them. Per germline, CDR1 MNHNY and CDR2 SVGAGI (reference sequence).

This chain uses TRBV5-5 with TRBJ1-1; D is ambiguous. This CDR3 has 14 amino acids. Trimming pared 4 bases from V and 2 bases from J, leaving 12 bases between. Germline V gene sequence: CDR1 SGHKS, CDR2 YYEKEE (reference sequence). CDR3 sequence reads: CASSLSIANTEAFF. Written as DNA, the CDR3 is TGTGCCAGCAGCCTGTCTATCGCTAACACTGAAGCTTTCTTT.

Details on this clone: The same CDR3 is also encoded by other DNA sequences in this sample. This chain links TRBV27 with TRBJ2-6; D not certain. The CDR3 is made up of 13 amino acids. The V end was cut by 5 bases, the J end by 0 bases, with 2 bases between. Germline CDR1 is MNHEY and CDR2 is SMNVEV (reference sequence). The CDR3 is CASSLSGANVLTF. CDR3 DNA: TGTGCCAGCAGTCTCTCTGGGGCCAACGTCCTGACTTTC. The full variable domain, rest sourced from reference TRBV27 and TRBJ2-6, is EAQVTQNPRYLITVTGKKLTVTCSQNMNHEYMSWYRQDPGLGLRQIYYSMNVEVTDKGDVPEGYKVSRKEKRNFPLILESPSPNQTSLYFCASSLSGANVLTFGAGSRLTVL.

This clone was detected once. The chain has TRBV11-2 and TRBJ1-2; 9 bases are a match to TRBD1. The ends lost 5 bases at V and 2 bases at J; junction bases unmatched: 6. This CDR3 contains 15 residues. The germline gives CDR1 SGHAT, CDR2 FQNNGV. CDR3 sequence (DNA): TGTGCCAGCAGCCAATACAGGGGGCGCAACTATGGCTACACCTTC. Its translation is CASSQYRGRNYGYTF.

This chain links TRBV24-1 with TRBJ2-3; TRBD1 agrees at 10 bases. The germline gives CDR1 KGHDR, CDR2 SFDVKD. Unmatched junction bases numbered 5, after V lost 3 bases and J lost 6 bases. CDR3 length equals 15 residues. CDR3 residues: CATSDRTGGVDTQYF. The CDR3 region has the DNA TGTGCCACCAGTGATCGGACAGGGGGAGTCGATACGCAGTATTTT.

This chain joins TRBV9 and TRBJ2-3, with 9 bases aligning to TRBD1. The CDR3 is 15 amino acids. The V gene's germline CDR1 is SGDLS and CDR2 YYNGEE. Trimming removed 4 bases from V and 1 base from J; junction bases left unmatched: 4. The CDR3 bases are TGTGCCAGCAGCTCCCGGGACAGGGGCACAGATACGCAGTATTTT. It specifies CASSSRDRGTDTQYF.

The CDR3 DNA reads TGTGCCACCAGTGACACAGGGAGCACAGATACGCAGTATTTT. Residues: CATSDTGSTDTQYF. The chain has TRBV24-1 and TRBJ2-3; a possible D gene is TRBD1 (6 bases). Germline V CDR1 and CDR2: KGHDR, SFDVKD. The CDR3 consists of 14 residues. Trimming stripped 4 bases from V and 0 bases from J, with 7 bases between.

The chain couples TRBV5-1 to TRBJ1-5; D possibly corresponds to TRBD1 (6 bases). Trimming took 4 bases from V and 3 from J, leaving 11 bases between them. Germline assignment: CDR1 SGHRS and CDR2 YFSETQ. The CDR3 spans 14 residues. The CDR3, as DNA: TGCGCCAGCAGCCTGGACAGCATCAATCAGCCCCAGCATTTT. Residues: CASSLDSINQPQHF. Based on the CDR3 plus reference TRBV5-1 and TRBJ1-5, the full variable domain is KAGVTQTPRYLIKTRGQQVTLSCSPISGHRSVSWYQQTPGQGLQFLFEYFSETQRNKGNFPGRFSGRQFSNSRSEMNVSTLELGDSALYLCASSLDSINQPQHFGDGTRLSIL.

J is TRBJ1-2 and V is TRBV28; 7 bases align to TRBD1. The CDR3 runs to 14 residues. Germline CDR1 MDHEN, CDR2 SYDVKM. After removal of 6 bases from V and 8 bases from J, the junction contained 12 bases not matched to a gene. The CDR3: CASRDIPQGMGYTF. DNA for the CDR3: TGTGCCAGCAGGGACATTCCACAGGGGATGGGCTACACCTTC.

The chain recombines TRBV7-6 with TRBJ2-3; D is possibly TRBD1 (5 bases). Trimming pared 1 base from V and 2 bases from J, leaving 10 bases between. The CDR3 has 15 amino acids. The germline CDR1 and CDR2 sequences are SGHVS and FNYEAQ. For the CDR3, the DNA is TGTGCCAGCAGCTTAGGCCAGACAGACACAGATACGCAGTATTTT. It encodes CASSLGQTDTDTQYF. The variable domain in full, with the rest retrieved from reference TRBV7-6 and TRBJ2-3, is GAGVSQSPRYKVTKRGQDVALRCDPISGHVSLYWYRQALGQGPEFLTYFNYEAQQDKSGLPNDRFSAERPEGSISTLTIQRTEQRDSAMYRCASSLGQTDTDTQYFGPGTRLTVL.

This clone was picked up one time. The V call is TRBV6-5, the J call TRBJ1-6; D unresolved. CDR3 size: 14 residues. V was pared by 9 bases and J by 0 bases, with 9 bases between. Germline values: CDR1 MNHEY, CDR2 SVGAGI. CDR3 region: CASRASSYNSPLHF. In nucleotides, the CDR3 is TGTGCCAGTAGAGCGAGCTCCTATAATTCACCCCTCCACTTT.

The V call is TRBV7-3, the J call TRBJ2-2, with unresolved D. Germline V gene data show CDR1 as SGHTA and CDR2 as FQGTGA. The CDR3 totals 12 residues. The V end was cut by 2 bases, the J end by 8 bases, with 6 bases between. CDR3 bases: TGTGCCAGCAGCTTACAGTGGGGGGAGCTGTTTTTT. Translating it yields CASSLQWGELFF.

The chain employs TRBV7-8 and TRBJ2-3; 10 bases are shared with TRBD1. The CDR3 is made up of 18 amino acids. CDR1 is SGHVS and CDR2 is FQNEAQ in the germline V gene. With V trimmed by 2 bases and J by 1 base, 9 bases remained unmatched. DNA of the CDR3: TGTGCCAGCAGCTTACACTCCTCCGGGACAGGGGGCACAGATACGCAGTATTTT. Its translation is CASSLHSSGTGGTDTQYF.

J is TRBJ1-4 and V is TRBV12-3 or TRBV12-4; D is unclear. The CDR3 extends over 12 amino acids. The V end lost 5 bases, the J end lost 5 bases, and 6 bases lay between the germline ends. CDR3 sequence (DNA): TGTGCCAGCAGTGAGGGAAATGAAAAACTGTTTTTT. It encodes CASSEGNEKLFF.

The rearrangement uses TRBV28 and TRBJ2-5; D ambiguous. This CDR3 spans 13 amino acids. Germline CDR1 MDHEN, CDR2 SYDVKM. V gave up 4 bases and J gave up 4 bases, with 10 bases separating them. CDR3 DNA sequence: TGTGCCAGCAGTTCAATAGATAGAGAGACCCAGTACTTC. As protein: CASSSIDRETQYF.

This clone has a handful of counts. The CDR3 reads CASSSTGPHHPQHF. The CDR3 bases are TGTGCCAGCAGTTCGACAGGGCCCCACCATCCCCAGCATTTT. This chain links TRBV27 with TRBJ1-5; 7 nucleotides match TRBD1. CDR1 and CDR2 from the germline V gene are MNHEY and SMNVEV (reference sequence). The CDR3 length is 14 residues. V was pared by 4 bases and J by 10 bases, with 10 bases of the junction left unmatched.